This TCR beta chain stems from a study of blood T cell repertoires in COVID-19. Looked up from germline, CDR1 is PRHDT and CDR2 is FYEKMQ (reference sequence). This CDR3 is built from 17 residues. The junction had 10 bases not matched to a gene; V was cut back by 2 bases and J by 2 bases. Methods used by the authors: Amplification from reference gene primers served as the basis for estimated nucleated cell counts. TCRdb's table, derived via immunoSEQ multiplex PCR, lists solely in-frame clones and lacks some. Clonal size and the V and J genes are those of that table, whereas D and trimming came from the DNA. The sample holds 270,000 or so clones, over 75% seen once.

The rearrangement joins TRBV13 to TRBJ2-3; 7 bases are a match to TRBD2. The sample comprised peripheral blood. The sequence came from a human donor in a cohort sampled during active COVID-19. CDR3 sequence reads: CASSLRSSGRYTDTQYF. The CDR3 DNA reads TGTGCCAGCAGCTTAAGGTCTAGCGGCCGATACACAGATACGCAGTATTTT. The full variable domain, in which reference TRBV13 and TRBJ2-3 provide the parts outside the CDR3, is AAGVIQSPRHLIKEKRETATLKCYPIPRHDTVYWYQQGPGQDPQFLISFYEKMQSDKGSIPDRFSAQQFSDYHSELNMSSLELGDSALYFCASSLRSSGRYTDTQYFGPGTRLTVL.